This TCR beta chain was identified during a study of OX40 agonist ivuxolimab in advanced cancers. Data came from immunoSEQ multiplex PCR; TCRdb stores just in-frame clones and leaves some out. Of 40,000 to 65,000 clones in the sample, less than 90% were seen once. The CDR3 is 16 residues long. CDR1 is MNHEY, CDR2 SVGAGI, per germline. Between the trimmed V and J ends, which lost 4 bases and 0 bases, there was a span of 13 bases. The chain has TRBV6-5 and TRBJ2-4; D gene uncertain. This receptor was identified in an adult with an advanced solid tumor such as melanoma, head and neck, liver or kidney cancer. This material consisted of CD4+ or CD8+ T cells sorted from blood, taken in a trial of the OX40 agonist ivuxolimab. The CDR3 nucleotides are TGTGCCAGCAGTTTCACCCGGCGGCTAGCCAAAAACATTCAGTACTTC. It encodes CASSFTRRLAKNIQYF.